The next 12 T cell receptor beta chains were all read from a single sample in a study of OX40 agonist ivuxolimab in advanced cancers. Libraries were prepared through the immunoSEQ multiplex PCR assay. TCRdb's version of the immuneACCESS table is confined to in-frame rearrangements and falls short of the full clone set. An unresolved V gene accounts for under half of the shortfall where checked; the remainder is of unknown origin. The sample includes fewer than 40,000 clones, with 60% to 85% observed a single time. The ten largest clones represent around a tenth of the sample. The sample in question was CD4+ or CD8+ T cells sorted from blood, obtained in a trial of the OX40 agonist ivuxolimab. The receptors were gathered from an adult with an advanced solid tumor such as melanoma, head and neck, liver or kidney cancer.

The genes are TRBV7-9 and TRBJ2-1; 10 bases are shared with TRBD1. Germline CDR1 and CDR2: SEHNR and FQNEAQ (reference sequence). The junction had 10 bases not matched to a gene; V was cut back by 4 bases and J by 7 bases. The CDR3 contains 16 residues. The CDR3 loop reads CASSSPTGGPINEQFF. CDR3 nucleotide sequence: TGTGCCAGCAGCTCACCGACAGGGGGCCCGATTAATGAGCAGTTCTTC.

V gene TRBV5-1 combines with J gene TRBJ1-1, with 7 bases lining up with TRBD1. CDR1 and CDR2 (germline): SGHRS, YFSETQ. The J segment lost 1 base and the V segment lost 10 bases, leaving 16 bases of the junction unmatched. The CDR3 contains 16 residues. The CDR3 nucleotides read TGCGCCTCCAAAGGAGGGGGCGCGGGATCGAACACTGAAGCTTTCTTT. Amino acid sequence: CASKGGGAGSNTEAFF.

Worth noting for this clone: A read error is likely, as this CDR3 ends without the conserved phenylalanine or tryptophan. The rearrangement joins TRBV30 to TRBJ1-2; D gene uncertain. CDR3 size: 12 residues. V lost 4 bases to trimming and J lost 4 bases, with 10 bases between them. The V gene's germline CDR1 is GTSNPN and CDR2 SVGIG (reference sequence). CDR3 bases: TGTGCCTGGACCTCCGGGTCCTATGGCTACACCCTC. Amino acid sequence: CAWTSGSYGYTL.

The V and J genes are TRBV5-1 and TRBJ2-3; tentative D call: TRBD1 (6 bases). The germline CDR1 and CDR2 sequences are SGHRS and YFSETQ. The CDR3 extends over 17 amino acids. Trimming removed 4 bases from V and 0 bases from J, with 18 bases in between. CDR3 bases: TGCGCCAGCAGCACGAGGGGGACAAGAACTAGCACAGATACGCAGTATTTT. Translating gives CASSTRGTRTSTDTQYF.

This clone was detected only a few times. The gene calls are TRBV6-5 and TRBJ1-1; 8 bases match TRBD1. This CDR3 is built from 13 residues. V lost 8 bases to trimming and J lost 0 bases; unmatched junction nucleotides: 2. Germline V gives CDR1 MNHEY, CDR2 SVGAGI. CDR3 DNA sequence: TGTGCCAGCGGGGACAGGATGAACACTGAAGCTTTCTTT. Protein sequence: CASGDRMNTEAFF.

The chain employs TRBV5-4 and TRBJ2-5; D unresolved. V lost 2 bases and J 2 bases, leaving 4 bases between the germline ends. CDR3 length: 12 residues. Germline-derived CDR1 and CDR2 are SGHNT and YYREEE (reference sequence). The CDR3 protein is CASSLAQETQYF. CDR3 bases: TGTGCCAGCAGCTTAGCTCAAGAGACCCAGTACTTC.

This chain connects TRBV4-3 to TRBJ2-1; no clear D. The CDR3 covers 13 residues. Trimming stripped 1 base from V and 8 bases from J, with 9 bases between. Per the germline V gene, CDR1 is LGHNA and CDR2 is YSLEER. CDR3 loop: CASSQVTFYEQFF. CDR3 bases: TGCGCCAGCAGCCAAGTTACATTCTATGAGCAGTTCTTC.

The rearrangement uses TRBV18 and TRBJ2-7, with D perhaps matching TRBD1 (6 bases). Trimming pared 4 bases from V and 1 base from J, leaving 8 bases between. Germline V lookup: CDR1 KGHSH, CDR2 LQKENI. The CDR3 extends over 13 amino acids. This CDR3 reads CASSRGQSYEQYF. CDR3 in DNA: TGTGCCAGCTCACGTGGACAGTCCTACGAGCAGTACTTC.

The chain has TRBV5-1 and TRBJ2-5, with 9 bases aligning to TRBD1. The V gene end was trimmed by 7 bases and the J gene end by 3 bases; junction bases not matched to a gene: 7. Germline assignment: CDR1 SGHRS and CDR2 YFSETQ. There are 14 residues in the CDR3. CDR3 bases: TGCGCCAGCGGACCCACAGGGGGCGAAGAGACCCAGTACTTC. It is translated as CASGPTGGEETQYF.

This chain joins TRBV7-2 and TRBJ2-5; 13 nucleotides align to TRBD2. This CDR3 is 17 amino acids long. Looked up from germline, CDR1 is SGHTA and CDR2 is FQGNSA. V lost 2 bases and J lost 5; bases outside the gene matches: 8. The CDR3 spells CASSLPPGLAGRETQYF. The CDR3 region has the DNA TGTGCCAGCAGCTTACCGCCGGGACTAGCGGGGCGGGAGACCCAGTACTTC. The full variable domain, with the rest looked up from reference TRBV7-2 and TRBJ2-5, is GAGVSQSPSNKVTEKGKDVELRCDPISGHTALYWYRQSLGQGLEFLIYFQGNSAPDKSGLPSDRFSAERTGGSVSTLTIQRTQQEDSAVYLCASSLPPGLAGRETQYFGPGTRLLVL.

The chain joins TRBV6-6 to TRBJ2-7, with a possible D match to TRBD1 (5 bases). Trimming cost V 7 bases and J 6 bases, with 19 bases left between them. This CDR3 is built from 14 residues. Per the germline V gene, CDR1 is MNHNY and CDR2 is SVGAGI (reference sequence). The CDR3: CASTSGNGPLEQYF. CDR3 bases: TGTGCCAGCACTTCAGGGAATGGGCCCCTCGAGCAGTACTTC.

This chain uses TRBV11-1 with TRBJ1-6; no clear D gene. The V and J ends lost 2 bases and 10 bases respectively, with 12 bases between them. Germline V gene lookup returns CDR1 SGHAT and CDR2 FQDESV (reference sequence). The CDR3 totals 14 residues. CDR3 sequence: CASSLNSAASPLHF. CDR3 sequence (DNA): TGTGCCAGCAGCTTAAATTCAGCGGCGTCACCCCTCCACTTT.